What follows are 18 T cell receptor beta chains derived from one specimen sequenced in a study of cytomegalovirus exposure and HLA in healthy donors. The PCR contained 60 Vbeta and 13 Jbeta primers. The repertoire was sequenced with immunoSEQ multiplex PCR; TCRdb's copy has only in-frame clones and lacks some. The repertoire includes about 120,000 clones, roughly three fifths of them detected once, and about 8.9% sits in the top ten. The sequenced sample was PBMCs. All receptors come from a woman between 40 and 55 years old in good health and CMV-seropositive.

In its sample, this clone was seen a few times. The V and J genes are TRBV2 and TRBJ2-5, with 7 bases lining up with TRBD1. Germline CDR1 reads SNHLY; CDR2 reads FYNNEI. The CDR3 is 14 amino acids. V gave up 4 bases and J gave up 5 bases; unmatched junction bases: 7. The CDR3 DNA follows: TGTGCCAGCAGTGGGGTGGGACAGAGGGAGACCCAGTACTTC. Amino acids: CASSGVGQRETQYF.

This clone was recorded only once. The rearrangement joins TRBV6-5 to TRBJ1-2, with unresolved D. CDR1 and CDR2 from the germline V gene are MNHEY and SVGAGI. V was clipped by 6 bases and J by 13 bases, with 15 bases between them. The CDR3 has 11 amino acids. CDR3 nucleotides: TGTGCCAGCAGCAGTCGGGGTGAGGCCACCTTC. Residues: CASSSRGEATF.

This clone was counted a few times. The CDR3 coding sequence is TGCAGCGTTGGAACAGGGACGGATTCACCCCTCCACTTT. It encodes CSVGTGTDSPLHF. The chain joins TRBV29-1 to TRBJ1-6; tentative D call: TRBD1 (6 bases). Germline V gene lookup returns CDR1 SQVTM and CDR2 ANQGSEA. CDR3 length equals 13 residues. V was shortened by 4 bases and J by 8 bases, with 12 bases between the two germline ends.

J is TRBJ1-1 and V is TRBV7-2, with a possible D match to TRBD1 (5 bases). V lost 3 bases and J lost 6, with 8 bases in between. Germline values: CDR1 SGHTA, CDR2 FQGNSA. The CDR3 spans 12 residues. The CDR3 coding sequence is TGTGCCAGCAGCTTCCAGGGTGCTGAAGCTTTCTTT. Its translation is CASSFQGAEAFF. The whole variable domain, filled in from reference TRBV7-2 and TRBJ1-1, reads GAGVSQSPSNKVTEKGKDVELRCDPISGHTALYWYRQSLGQGLEFLIYFQGNSAPDKSGLPSDRFSAERTGGSVSTLTIQRTQQEDSAVYLCASSFQGAEAFFGQGTRLTVV.

CDR3 in DNA: TGTGCCAGCAGTCTAGCGGGAAATGAGCAGTTCTTC. This translates into CASSLAGNEQFF. The chain uses TRBV6-6 and TRBJ2-1; 9 bases fit TRBD2. CDR1 MNHNY and CDR2 SVGAGI come from the germline V gene (reference sequence). J was trimmed by 7 bases and V by 5 bases; bases with no gene match: 0. This CDR3 contains 12 residues.

A single count supports this clone. The chain uses TRBV30 and TRBJ2-1; 10 positions agree with TRBD2. V lost 6 bases to trimming and J lost 0 bases; unmatched junction nucleotides: 14. Germline assignment: CDR1 GTSNPN and CDR2 SVGIG (reference sequence). This CDR3 contains 18 residues. The CDR3, as DNA: TGTGCCTGCCAATTCGGACTAGCGGTATCTAGCTCCTACAATGAGCAGTTCTTC. This gives the protein CACQFGLAVSSSYNEQFF.

This clone was detected only a few times. The CDR3 DNA is TGCGCCAGCAGCCAAGAACTAGCGGGAGTCTACGAGCAGTACTTC. Its translation is CASSQELAGVYEQYF. This sequence joins TRBV4-1 and TRBJ2-7, with 11 nucleotides matching TRBD2. Germline values: CDR1 MGHRA, CDR2 YSYEKL. This CDR3 has 15 amino acids. The ends lost 0 bases at V and 3 bases at J; junction bases unmatched: 1.

This sequence joins TRBV4-2 and TRBJ2-2; 10 positions agree with TRBD2. The CDR3 extends over 16 amino acids. The germline V gene has CDR1 LGHNA and CDR2 YNFKEQ. J gave up 8 bases and V 3 bases, and 9 bases lay outside the gene matches. As DNA, the CDR3 is TGTGCCAGCAGCCATCCCAGCGGGAGGGCCGGTGGGGAGCTGTTTTTT. It is translated as CASSHPSGRAGGELFF.

The genes are TRBV4-1 and TRBJ1-6; possible D gene TRBD1, 6 bases. CDR3 length equals 14 residues. V was cut by 5 bases and J by 14 bases, with 19 bases left in between. Germline loops: CDR1 MGHRA, CDR2 YSYEKL. CDR3 region: CASSYRDIEFTLHF. The CDR3 bases are TGCGCCAGCAGCTACCGGGACATCGAATTCACCCTCCACTTT.

This sequence joins TRBV5-8 and TRBJ2-1; TRBD2 matches at 12 bases. Trimming took 4 bases from V and 10 from J; bases not matched to a gene: 12. The CDR3 sequence is 16 residues long. Germline V gene lookup returns CDR1 SGHTS and CDR2 YDEGEE. The DNA of the CDR3 is TGTGCCAGCAGCCCCGGGACTAGCGGGTTCGTGGGGGAGCAGTTCTTC. It is translated as CASSPGTSGFVGEQFF.

This chain uses TRBV11-3 with TRBJ2-7, with 8 positions matching TRBD2. Trimming at V came to 5 bases and at J to 4 bases, leaving 7 bases not matched to a gene. The germline gives CDR1 SGHNT, CDR2 YENEEA. CDR3 size: 14 residues. The CDR3 bases are TGTGCCAGCAGCCCGACGGGGGGGAGATACGAGCAGTACTTC. It yields the protein CASSPTGGRYEQYF.

The chain has TRBV29-1 and TRBJ2-3, with 8 positions matching TRBD1. Germline-derived CDR1 and CDR2 are SQVTM and ANQGSEA. The CDR3 has 15 residues. The V segment lost 6 bases and the J segment 0 bases; nucleotides outside the gene matches: 8. This CDR3 reads CSVLMTGASTDTQYF. CDR3 in DNA: TGCAGCGTCCTAATGACAGGGGCCAGCACAGATACGCAGTATTTT.

This clone was counted at least ten times. This sequence joins TRBV6-6 and TRBJ2-1; D remains unclear. Trimming took 0 bases from V and 6 from J, leaving 3 bases between them. From germline, CDR1 is MNHNY and CDR2 SVGAGI (reference sequence). This CDR3 is built from 12 residues. The CDR3 sequence is CASSYSSNEQFF. The DNA for the CDR3 is TGTGCCAGCAGTTACTCGAGCAATGAGCAGTTCTTC.

The chain carries TRBV19 and TRBJ1-2; 10 nucleotides align to TRBD1. From germline, CDR1 is LNHDA and CDR2 SQIVND (reference sequence). J was trimmed by 6 bases and V by 7 bases; bases with no gene match: 5. The CDR3 has 13 amino acids. In nucleotides, the CDR3 is TGTGCCAGTATTGACAGGGGGCAGGATGGCTACACCTTC. Encoded protein: CASIDRGQDGYTF.

The chain uses TRBV9 and TRBJ2-5; the match to TRBD1 covers 9 bases. The CDR3 totals 15 residues. Germline CDR1 reads SGDLS; CDR2 reads YYNGEE. Trimming removed 2 bases from V and 7 bases from J; junction bases left unmatched: 9. The CDR3 DNA reads as TGTGCCAGCAGCGTGACAGGGGGAGTCCAGGGGACCCAGTACTTC. Encoded protein: CASSVTGGVQGTQYF.

The chain couples TRBV19 to TRBJ2-3; possibly TRBD1 for D (5 bases). Germline lookup yields CDR1 LNHDA and CDR2 SQIVND (reference sequence). Between the trimmed V and J ends, which lost 4 bases and 4 bases, there was a span of 9 bases. The CDR3 is made up of 13 amino acids. CDR3 protein: CASSTLQADTQYF. CDR3 coding DNA: TGTGCCAGTAGTACGCTACAGGCAGATACGCAGTATTTT.

For the CDR3, the DNA is TGTGCCAGCAGTTATGGCGGGGACAGGGCAGGGGAAAAACTGTTTTTT. Its protein product is CASSYGGDRAGEKLFF. The gene calls are TRBV27 and TRBJ1-4; 9 bases agree with TRBD1. CDR1 and CDR2 from the germline V gene are MNHEY and SMNVEV (reference sequence). The CDR3 totals 16 residues. J gave up 8 bases and V 4 bases, and 11 bases lay outside the gene matches.

The chain employs TRBV5-4 and TRBJ2-3; 9 nucleotides match TRBD1. CDR1 and CDR2 (germline): SGHNT, YYREEE (reference sequence). The V and J ends lost 3 bases and 14 bases, in that order; junction bases with no gene match: 4. The CDR3 consists of 11 residues. The CDR3, as DNA: TGTGCCAGCAGCTCGGGGACAGGGACGTATTTT. Amino acid sequence: CASSSGTGTYF.